A selection of T cell receptor beta chains follows, all from one sample in a study of cytomegalovirus exposure and HLA in healthy donors. Profiling relied on immunoSEQ multiplex PCR, and the TCRdb table lists in-frame clones only, not all of them. The sample totals roughly 190,000 clones. The sequenced sample was PBMCs. The receptors here all came from a young woman in good health and CMV-seropositive. Both conserved end residues are part of each CDR3. A D gene is named only where the DNA matches it firmly.

d_call,j_call,v_call,cdr3_nt,cdr3_aa
TRBD2,TRBJ2-7,TRBV7-2,TGTGCCAGCAGCTTAGGAGCCCTAGCGGGGTCAGGGCAGTACTTC,CASSLGALAGSGQYF
.,TRBJ1-5,TRBV6-6,TGTGCCAGCATAAGGGACACTTATCAGCCCCAGCATTTT,CASIRDTYQPQHF
TRBD2,TRBJ2-2,TRBV19,TGTGCCAGTAGGACTAGCGGGACCTCCTTGGGGACCGGGGAGCTGTTTTTT,CASRTSGTSLGTGELFF
.,TRBJ2-1,TRBV19,TGTGCCAGTAGTATAGGGCAGGGCGGCAATGAGCAGTTCTTC,CASSIGQGGNEQFF
.,TRBJ2-7,TRBV30,TGTGCCTGGAGTGTACAAGGTGGTGGGGCTTACGAGCAGTACTTC,CAWSVQGGGAYEQYF
TRBD1,TRBJ2-2,TRBV10-1,TGCGCCAGCAGTGAGTCTAGGGGGCTCGGCACCGGGGAGCTGTTTTTT,CASSESRGLGTGELFF
TRBD1,TRBJ2-4,TRBV5-6,TGTGCCAGCAGCTTAACAGGGGGCGAAGCCAAAAACATTCAGTACTTC,CASSLTGGEAKNIQYF
.,TRBJ1-6,TRBV6-1,TGTGCCAGCCGAAACGAGGGATTTAATTCACCCCTCCACTTT,CASRNEGFNSPLHF
.,TRBJ1-5,TRBV19,TGTGCCAGTAGTTCAGGGTTTTCAGGGCAGCCCCAGCATTTT,CASSSGFSGQPQHF
TRBD1,TRBJ1-2,TRBV4-1,TGCGCCAGCAGCCAGCCCCGGACAGGGTCCTTTGGCTACACCTTC,CASSQPRTGSFGYTF
.,TRBJ1-1,TRBV10-3,TGTGCCATCAGCCTGACAGATTCAAACACTGAAGCTTTCTTT,CAISLTDSNTEAFF
.,TRBJ1-4,TRBV6-5,TGTGCCAGCAGTAAAATACAGGGAGCGGATGAAAAACTGTTTTTT,CASSKIQGADEKLFF
TRBD1,TRBJ1-6,TRBV30,TGTGCCTGGAGGAAGGGGGCGAATAATTCACCCCTCCACTTT,CAWRKGANNSPLHF
.,TRBJ1-2,TRBV29-1,TGCAGCGCCGACAGGTCTCCAACGTTTGATGGCTACACCTTC,CSADRSPTFDGYTF
.,TRBJ2-1,TRBV25-1,TGTGCCAGCAGTTACCTCGCCGGGACACCCCCCGGTGAGCAGTTCTTC,CASSYLAGTPPGEQFF
.,TRBJ2-1,TRBV2,TGTGCCAGCAGTGTGTTCCGGGCCTACAATGAGCAGTTCTTC,CASSVFRAYNEQFF
.,TRBJ1-5,TRBV19,TGTGCCAGTAGTATACGGCGGGAGGGGCGATTCAATCAGCCCCAGCATTTT,CASSIRREGRFNQPQHF
.,TRBJ2-7,TRBV18,TGTGCCAGCTCACGGCTCCCTCGATCCTACGAGCAGTACTTC,CASSRLPRSYEQYF
TRBD2,TRBJ2-5,TRBV30,TGTGCCTGGAGTTTTACTAGCGGGAGGGGAAAGACCCAGTACTTC,CAWSFTSGRGKTQYF
TRBD2,TRBJ2-7,TRBV7-9,TGTGCCAGCAGCGAGCGGGGACTAGGCCTGGGCGAGCAGTACTTC,CASSERGLGLGEQYF
.,TRBJ2-7,TRBV7-2,TGTGCCAGCAGCACCGGGGGGCGGCAGGGGGAGCAGTACTTC,CASSTGGRQGEQYF
.,TRBJ2-1,TRBV7-8,TGTGCCAGCAGCTTATTACGCGAGTATGAGCAGTTCTTC,CASSLLREYEQFF
TRBD2,TRBJ2-3,TRBV7-8,TGTGCCAGCAGCCTTAATAGCGGGGGGGCGGGAGATACGCAGTATTTT,CASSLNSGGAGDTQYF
TRBD1,TRBJ2-7,TRBV5-3,TGTGCCAGAAGCCTCTGCCAGGGGGCCTACGAGCAGTACTTC,CARSLCQGAYEQYF
.,TRBJ1-1,TRBV6-1,TGTGCCAGCACCAGGGACAAGGTGAACACTGAAGCTTTCTTT,CASTRDKVNTEAFF
.,TRBJ2-1,TRBV4-3,TGCGCCAGCAGCCAAGGGGCCGGGGACACCTCCTACAATGAGCAGTTCTTC,CASSQGAGDTSYNEQFF
TRBD2,TRBJ2-1,TRBV4-1,TGCGCCAGCAGCCGACTAGCGGGGGCTGAGCAGTTCTTC,CASSRLAGAEQFF
.,TRBJ2-1,TRBV30,TGTGCCTGGAGAAGGGCCATTGGGGGGGCTCTCCACAATGAGCAGTTCTTC,CAWRRAIGGALHNEQFF
TRBD2,TRBJ2-3,TRBV7-2,TGTGCCAGCAGCATACCCGGGACTATCATTACGCAGTATTTT,CASSIPGTIITQYF
TRBD2,TRBJ2-3,TRBV5-1,TGCGCCAGCAGCTTCCTCCTAGCGGGTCCCACAGATACGCAGTATTTT,CASSFLLAGPTDTQYF
.,TRBJ1-2,TRBV5-6,TGTGCCAGCAGCTTATTAAGAGAAGTCTATGGCTACACCTTC,CASSLLREVYGYTF
TRBD2,TRBJ2-7,TRBV7-9,TGTGCCAGCAGCTTATTACTAGCGGGATCCTACGAGCAGTACTTC,CASSLLLAGSYEQYF
TRBD1,TRBJ2-1,TRBV7-9,TGTGCCAGCAGCTCCTTCGGGACAGGGAATGAGCAGTTCTTC,CASSSFGTGNEQFF
.,TRBJ2-7,TRBV4-2,TGTGCCAGCAGCCAAGATACTAGCTTCTACGAGCAGTACTTC,CASSQDTSFYEQYF
.,TRBJ1-2,TRBV29-1,TGCAGCGTTGATCGTGACAGATCCTATGGCTACACCTTC,CSVDRDRSYGYTF
TRBD2,TRBJ2-3,TRBV6-4,TGTGCCAGCAGTGCGGGGAGGGACACAGATACGCAGTATTTT,CASSAGRDTDTQYF
.,TRBJ1-2,TRBV2,TGTGCCAGCAGTGAAGACGGGATGAATCGAGGCTATGGCTACACCTTC,CASSEDGMNRGYGYTF
TRBD2,TRBJ2-3,TRBV7-2,TGTGCCAGCAGCTTAGCGGGGGAGGGGGATACGCAGTATTTT,CASSLAGEGDTQYF
TRBD2,TRBJ2-5,TRBV9,TGTGCCAGCAGCGCAGATAGCGGGGGCTGGGAGACCCAGTACTTC,CASSADSGGWETQYF
.,TRBJ1-1,TRBV2,TGTGCCACCCAGTCGGGGGGCACTGAAGCTTTCTTT,CATQSGGTEAFF
.,TRBJ2-2,TRBV6-4,TGTGCCAGCAGTCGCAGGGGGACCGGGGGGCTGTTTTTT,CASSRRGTGGLFF
.,TRBJ1-6,TRBV6-5,TGTGCCAGCAGTTACTCCCGGGAGAATAATTCACCCCTCCACTTT,CASSYSRENNSPLHF
TRBD1,TRBJ1-2,TRBV5-4,TGTGCCAGCAGCGAAAACAGGGGTGGCTACACCTTC,CASSENRGGYTF
.,TRBJ2-3,TRBV7-9,TGTGCCAGCAGCTTGTGGGTCGACTGGTCCAGAAATACGCAGTATTTT,CASSLWVDWSRNTQYF
TRBD2,TRBJ2-7,TRBV4-2,TGTGCCAGCAGCCAAGCCCGACCGGGTCCGGGACTAGCGGGGGGCCCTCCGCACTTC,CASSQARPGPGLAGGPPHF
.,TRBJ2-1,TRBV19,TGTGCCAGTAGTAAGGACTCTCCTTTCGATGAGCAGTTCTTC,CASSKDSPFDEQFF
TRBD1,TRBJ1-1,TRBV5-1,TGCGCCAGCAGCTTGGTTAGGACAGGGAGCACTGAAGCTTTCTTT,CASSLVRTGSTEAFF
TRBD1,TRBJ2-6,TRBV5-5,TGTGCCAGCACCCGTCCCCACCGACAGGGGTCTAGCTCTGGGGCCAACGTCCTGACTTTC,CASTRPHRQGSSSGANVLTF
.,TRBJ1-3,TRBV9,TGTGCCAGCAGCTCCAGACAGGCACTCTCTGGAAACACCATATATTTT,CASSSRQALSGNTIYF
.,TRBJ1-1,TRBV6-1,TGTGCCAGCAGTGAAAGACTCGAAACGAACACTGAAGCTTTCTTT,CASSERLETNTEAFF
.,TRBJ2-5,TRBV6-1,TGTGCCAGCAGTGAATTCGGAGCGGAGCGGGAGACCCAGTACTTC,CASSEFGAERETQYF
TRBD2,TRBJ2-7,TRBV13,TGTGCCAGCAGCACAGGGACTAGCGGGAGCTACGAGCAGTACTTC,CASSTGTSGSYEQYF
.,TRBJ2-5,TRBV30,TGTGCCTGGAGTGGGGGACTCGCTCACAGGGAGACCCAGTACTTC,CAWSGGLAHRETQYF
TRBD1,TRBJ1-5,TRBV27,TGTGCCAGCGGACCACAGGGGGTACAGCCCCAGCATTTT,CASGPQGVQPQHF